This TCR beta chain was recorded in a study of CD8 T cells in ankylosing spondylitis (dated by TCRdb to between 2016 and 2019). In the study overall: T cell receptor beta repertoires were profiled in healthy donors and ankylosing spondylitis patients so that disease-linked TCR variants could be found. In total, the full study cohort was made up of some 110 healthy donors and approximately 27 ankylosing spondylitis patients. Peripheral blood was sampled, and synovial fluid was also collected from ankylosing spondylitis patients. What the study reported, not specific to this receptor: The disease-linked clones were reported to be significantly enriched in matched synovial fluid samples from ankylosing spondylitis patients. A TCR beta motif of several highly homologous amino acid variants appeared characteristic of blood from ankylosing spondylitis patients. Some motif variants had previously been reported in the synovial fluid and blood of reactive arthritis patients, which suggests shared mechanisms of disease initiation. A CD8+ phenotype was shown by the disease-linked clones, which were found at relatively low frequencies in peripheral blood.

With regard to this clonotype: This clone's antigen is unknown. Qualities for individual bases were not recorded, and no much larger clone is one base off.

The data were produced on an Illumina HiSeq 2500. TCR beta libraries were prepared by quantitative 5'-RACE with molecular barcodes. The original pipeline was this. To identify disease-linked TCR variants, a new computational method was used, one built on a probabilistic model of VDJ rearrangement. TCRdb passed the public sequencing reads through fastp at Q25 and MiXCR, retaining productive beta sequences. Identical CDR3 proteins give one entry, which carries the most common genes and DNA. TCRdb, rather than the study authors, made the V and J calls. The sample table holds 250,000 to 400,000 distinct CDR3 sequences, of which approximately 10% were seen once. The ten top clones hold roughly 9.1% of the sample. This clonotype was sampled from a female donor with ankylosing spondylitis or in good health (not recorded which). Source material: blood, either unsorted or a sorted T cell fraction (not recorded which).

The base sequence is TGCAGTGCTAGACCGACTAGCGGGACCTACAATGAGCAGTTCTTC. Its amino acids are CSARPTSGTYNEQFF. Recombination linked TRBV20-1 to TRBJ2-1; the central 11 bases match TRBD2. CDR1 and CDR2, per the germline V gene (reference sequence), are DFQATT and SNEGSKA. The CDR3 has 15 amino acids, counting the end cysteine and phenylalanine. Only the CDR3 part of the read is kept: 45 bases, read in frame from the first base. The junction shows trimming of 2 bases on V and 2 bases on J, and the gene matches do not reach 2 bases of it.